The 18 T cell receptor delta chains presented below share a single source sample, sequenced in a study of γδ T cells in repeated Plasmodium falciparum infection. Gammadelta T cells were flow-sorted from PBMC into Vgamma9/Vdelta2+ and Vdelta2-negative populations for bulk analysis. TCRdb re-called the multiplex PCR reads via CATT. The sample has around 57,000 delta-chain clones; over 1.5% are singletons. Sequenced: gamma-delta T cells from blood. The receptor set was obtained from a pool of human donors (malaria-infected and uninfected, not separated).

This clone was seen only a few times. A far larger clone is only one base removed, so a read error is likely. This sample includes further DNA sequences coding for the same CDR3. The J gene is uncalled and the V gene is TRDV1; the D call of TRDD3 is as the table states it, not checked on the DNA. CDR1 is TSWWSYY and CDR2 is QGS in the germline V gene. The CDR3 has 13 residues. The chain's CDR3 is CALGGATPRELIF. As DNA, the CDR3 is TGTGCTCTTGGGGGGGCTACCCCTCGTGAGCTCATCTTC.

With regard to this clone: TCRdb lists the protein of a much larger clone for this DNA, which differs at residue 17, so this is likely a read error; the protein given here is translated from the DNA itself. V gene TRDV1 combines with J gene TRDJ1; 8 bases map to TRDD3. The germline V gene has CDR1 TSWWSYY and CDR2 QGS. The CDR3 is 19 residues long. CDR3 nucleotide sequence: TGTGCTCTTGGGGAATTCGCTCGTTACTGGGGGCTCCACACCGATAAACCCATCTTT. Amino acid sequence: CALGEFARYWGLHTDKPIF.

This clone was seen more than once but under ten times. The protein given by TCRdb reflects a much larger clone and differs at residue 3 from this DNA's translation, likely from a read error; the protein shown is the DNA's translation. CDR3: CAPGTPGLRNTDKLIF. CDR3 coding DNA: TGTGCTCCTGGGACCCCGGGACTCCGAAACACCGATAAACTCATCTTT. The chain carries TRDV1 and TRDJ1; a possible D gene is TRDD3 (5 bases). Looked up from germline, CDR1 is TSWWSYY and CDR2 is QGS. The CDR3 contains 16 residues.

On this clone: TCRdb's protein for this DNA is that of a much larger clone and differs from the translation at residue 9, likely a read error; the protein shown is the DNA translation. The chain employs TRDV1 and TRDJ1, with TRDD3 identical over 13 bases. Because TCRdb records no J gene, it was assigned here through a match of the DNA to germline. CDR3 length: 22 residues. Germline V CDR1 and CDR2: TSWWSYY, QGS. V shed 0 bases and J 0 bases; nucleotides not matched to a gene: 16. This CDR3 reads CALGELGSNRTGGYVDTDKLIF. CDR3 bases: TGTGCTCTTGGGGAACTGGGATCAAATCGTACTGGGGGATACGTCGACACCGATAAACTCATCTTT.

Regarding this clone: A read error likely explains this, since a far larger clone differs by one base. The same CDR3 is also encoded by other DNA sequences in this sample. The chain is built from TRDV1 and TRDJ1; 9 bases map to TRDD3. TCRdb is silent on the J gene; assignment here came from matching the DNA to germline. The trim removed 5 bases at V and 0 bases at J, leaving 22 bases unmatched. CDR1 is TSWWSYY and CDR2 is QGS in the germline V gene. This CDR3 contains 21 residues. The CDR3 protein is CALGLLPDVLGDQPNTDKLIF. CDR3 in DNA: TGTGCTCTTGGGCTCCTTCCCGACGTACTGGGGGACCAACCTAACACCGATAAACTCATCTTT.

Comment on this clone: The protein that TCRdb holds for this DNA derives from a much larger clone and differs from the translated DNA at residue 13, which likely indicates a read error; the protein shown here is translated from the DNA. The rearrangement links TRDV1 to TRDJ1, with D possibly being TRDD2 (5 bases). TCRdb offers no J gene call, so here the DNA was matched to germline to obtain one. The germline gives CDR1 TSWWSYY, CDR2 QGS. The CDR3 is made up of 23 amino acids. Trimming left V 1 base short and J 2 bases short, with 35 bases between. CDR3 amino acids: CALGERLNQVVPGCFPSTDKLIF. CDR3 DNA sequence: TGTGCTCTTGGGGAACGCCTAAATCAAGTTGTTCCAGGTTGTTTCCCTTCGACCGATAAACTCATCTTT.

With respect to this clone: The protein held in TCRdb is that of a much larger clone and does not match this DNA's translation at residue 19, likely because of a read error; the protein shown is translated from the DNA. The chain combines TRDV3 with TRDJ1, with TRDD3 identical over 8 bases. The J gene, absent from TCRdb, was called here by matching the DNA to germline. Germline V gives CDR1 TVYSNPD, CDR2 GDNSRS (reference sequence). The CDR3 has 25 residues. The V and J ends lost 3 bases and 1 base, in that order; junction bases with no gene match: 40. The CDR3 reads CAFRKGLPLYWGFYLVSPCTDKLIF. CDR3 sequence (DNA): TGTGCCTTCCGAAAAGGGCTTCCGCTATACTGGGGGTTTTACCTCGTCTCCCCGTGCACCGATAAACTCATCTTT.

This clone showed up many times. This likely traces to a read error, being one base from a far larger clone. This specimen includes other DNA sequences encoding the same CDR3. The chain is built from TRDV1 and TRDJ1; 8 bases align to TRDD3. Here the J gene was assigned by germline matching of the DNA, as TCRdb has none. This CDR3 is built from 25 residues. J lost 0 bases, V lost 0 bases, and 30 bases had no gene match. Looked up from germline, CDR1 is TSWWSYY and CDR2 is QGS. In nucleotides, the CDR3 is TGTGCTCTTGGGGAACTAGGACCCCCCTTAGGACCCCTCGACTGGGGGGAATTGTACACCGATAAACTCATCTTT. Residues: CALGELGPPLGPLDWGELYTDKLIF.

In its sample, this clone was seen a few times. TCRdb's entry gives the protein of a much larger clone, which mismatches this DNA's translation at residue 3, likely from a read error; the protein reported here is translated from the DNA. As DNA, the CDR3 is TGTGCTCATGGGAAGGCCTCTGCGTACTGGGGGATACCCATCTTCACCGATAAACTCATCTTT. Protein: CAHGKASAYWGIPIFTDKLIF. The V call is TRDV1, the J call TRDJ1; 12 positions agree with TRDD3. The J gene, missing from TCRdb, was assigned here through DNA to germline matching. Germline values: CDR1 TSWWSYY, CDR2 QGS. The length of the CDR3 is 21 residues.

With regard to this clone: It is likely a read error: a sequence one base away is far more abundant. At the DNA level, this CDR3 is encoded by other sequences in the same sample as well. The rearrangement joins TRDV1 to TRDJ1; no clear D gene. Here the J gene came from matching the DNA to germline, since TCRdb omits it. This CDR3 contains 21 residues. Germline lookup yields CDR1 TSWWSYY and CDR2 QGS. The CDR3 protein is CALGEPPLHVRGTLYTDKLIF. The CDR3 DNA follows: TGTGCTCTTGGGGAACCCCCTTTACACGTACGGGGTACATTATACACCGACAAACTCATCTTT.

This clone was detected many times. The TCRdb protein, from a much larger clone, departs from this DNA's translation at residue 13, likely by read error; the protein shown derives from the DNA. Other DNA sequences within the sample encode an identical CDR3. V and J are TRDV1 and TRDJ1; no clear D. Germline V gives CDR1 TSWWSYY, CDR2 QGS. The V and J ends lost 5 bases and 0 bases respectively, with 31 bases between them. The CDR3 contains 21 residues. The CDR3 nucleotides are TGTGCTCTTGGGAACACTTACGGTTGGTGTGGAAAATGCCTTTACACCGATAAACTCATCTTT. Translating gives CALGNTYGWCGKCLYTDKLIF.

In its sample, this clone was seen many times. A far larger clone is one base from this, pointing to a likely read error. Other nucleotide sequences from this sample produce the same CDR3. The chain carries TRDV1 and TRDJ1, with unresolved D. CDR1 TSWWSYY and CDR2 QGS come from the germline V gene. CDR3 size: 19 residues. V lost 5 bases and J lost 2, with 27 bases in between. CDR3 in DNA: TGTGCTCTTGGGTGCCAGGGAGTGGCTACTCCCCTGTCGACCGATAAACTCATCTTT. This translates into CALGCQGVATPLSTDKLIF.

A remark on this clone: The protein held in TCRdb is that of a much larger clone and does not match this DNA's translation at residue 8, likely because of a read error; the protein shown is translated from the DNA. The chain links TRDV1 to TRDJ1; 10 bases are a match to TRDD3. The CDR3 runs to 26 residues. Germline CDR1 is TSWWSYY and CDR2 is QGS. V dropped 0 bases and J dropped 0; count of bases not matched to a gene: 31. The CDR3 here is CALGELGIKGFSTGGFSHLYTDKLIF. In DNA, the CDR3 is TGTGCTCTTGGGGAACTAGGAATCAAAGGCTTTTCGACTGGGGGATTCTCACACCTGTACACCGATAAACTCATCTTT.

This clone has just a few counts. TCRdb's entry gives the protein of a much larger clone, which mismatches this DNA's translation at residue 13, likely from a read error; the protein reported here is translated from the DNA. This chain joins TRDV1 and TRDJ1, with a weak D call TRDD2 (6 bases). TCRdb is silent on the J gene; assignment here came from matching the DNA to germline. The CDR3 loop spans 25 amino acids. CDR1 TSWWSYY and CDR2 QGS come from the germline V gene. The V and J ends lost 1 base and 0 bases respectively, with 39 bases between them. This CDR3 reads CALGERGLLRDTEGYGHTNTDKLIF. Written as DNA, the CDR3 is TGTGCTCTTGGGGAACGAGGGCTCCTACGCGATACTGAGGGGTACGGGCATACAAACACCGATAAACTCATCTTT.

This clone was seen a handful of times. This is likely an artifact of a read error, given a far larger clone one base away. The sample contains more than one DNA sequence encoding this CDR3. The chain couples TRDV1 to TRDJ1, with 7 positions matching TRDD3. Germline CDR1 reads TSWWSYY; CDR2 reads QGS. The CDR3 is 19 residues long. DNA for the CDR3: TGTGCTCTTGGGGATGGAGTCCTATGGCTGGGGGCGCACACTGATAAACTTATCTTT. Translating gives CALGDGVLWLGAHTDKLIF.

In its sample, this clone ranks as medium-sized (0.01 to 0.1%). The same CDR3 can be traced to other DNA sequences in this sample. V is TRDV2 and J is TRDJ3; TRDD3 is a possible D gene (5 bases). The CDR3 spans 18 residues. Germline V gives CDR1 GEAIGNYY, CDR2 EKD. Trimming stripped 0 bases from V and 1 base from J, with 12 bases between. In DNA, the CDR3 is TGTGCCTGTGACACCGCTGGGAGTTCTTCCTGGGACACCCGACAGATGTTTTTC. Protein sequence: CACDTAGSSSWDTRQMFF.

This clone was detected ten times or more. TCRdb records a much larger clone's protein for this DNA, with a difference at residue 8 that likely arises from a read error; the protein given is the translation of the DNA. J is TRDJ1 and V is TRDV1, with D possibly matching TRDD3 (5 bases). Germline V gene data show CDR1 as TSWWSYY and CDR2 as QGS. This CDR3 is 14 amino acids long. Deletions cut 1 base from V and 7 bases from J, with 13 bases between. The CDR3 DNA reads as TGTGCTCTTGGGGAACGGATCCGGGGGGCTAAACTCATCTTT. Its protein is CALGERIRGAKLIF.

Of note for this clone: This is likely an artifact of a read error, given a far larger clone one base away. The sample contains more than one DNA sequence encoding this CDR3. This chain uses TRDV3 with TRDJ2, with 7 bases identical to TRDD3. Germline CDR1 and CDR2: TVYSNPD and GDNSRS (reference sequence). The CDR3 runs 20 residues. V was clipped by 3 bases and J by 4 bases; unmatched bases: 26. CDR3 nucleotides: TGTGCCTTAAAGAACATCCCCCCAGCACGGGTGGGGGAAACGACAGCACAACTCTTCTTT. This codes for CALKNIPPARVGETTAQLFF.